In its sample, the clone carrying this T cell receptor (beta chain) was seen many times. Its cognate antigen is unknown. This CDR3 spans 16 amino acids. Germline V gene lookup returns CDR1 SGDLS and CDR2 YYNGEE. Trimming removed 4 bases at V and 8 bases at J, with 22 bases between. TCR beta CDR3 regions were amplified from RNA. Initially, a first-round RT-PCR of the TCR CDR3 employed the HTBI primer set. TCRdb independently ran MiXCR on the multiplex PCR reads; one entry per CDR3 protein. The sample carries about 480,000 distinct CDR3 sequences, around 14% recorded once. The data originate from a study of T cells in Graves' hyperthyroidism and ophthalmopathy. Looking at the study overall: The blood sample was taken at first diagnosis, before treatment began.

Overall study findings and caveats: Most clonotypes that expanded in the thyroid above 0.001 also showed up in blood. Model output signaled ophthalmopathy a median roughly 6.1 months ahead of onset.

Extraction of PBMCs used under 13 ml of fresh peripheral blood. The receptor comes from a woman aged 18-29 years with Graves' hyperthyroidism. Sequencing input: blood. The chain employs TRBV9 and TRBJ2-1, with D perhaps TRBD2 (5 bases). The CDR3 DNA is TGTGCCAGCAGCACCCCAGGACGGGGAGTTCTGCATGAGCAGTTCTTC. Translated: CASSTPGRGVLHEQFF.